Listed below are T cell receptor beta chains from one sample, sequenced in a study of blood T cell repertoires in COVID-19. Method: immunoSEQ multiplex PCR; TCRdb's copy keeps in-frame clones and lacks some. This sample has around 220,000 clones, with approximately 78% found just once. Sequencing was carried out using peripheral blood. The source is a woman older than 75 with COVID-19, enrolled during active disease. CDR3s leave out the opening cysteine and the closing phenylalanine or tryptophan. Fields, in order: V gene, J gene, CDR3 protein.

v_call: TRBV6-5; j_call: TRBJ1-6; cdr3_aa: ASSKTGGLSSPLH
v_call: TRBV28; j_call: TRBJ1-6; cdr3_aa: ASSFGPGQAQSYNSPLH
v_call: TRBV14; j_call: TRBJ1-3; cdr3_aa: ASSSQGPRGNTIY
v_call: TRBV29-1; j_call: TRBJ2-4; cdr3_aa: SVGGGLAKNIQY
v_call: TRBV5-1; j_call: TRBJ1-2; cdr3_aa: ASSSGTGDRRWGYT
v_call: TRBV18; j_call: TRBJ1-1; cdr3_aa: ASSLSRMDLGTEAF
v_call: TRBV30; j_call: TRBJ1-1; cdr3_aa: AAWGQGSLNTEAF
v_call: TRBV18; j_call: TRBJ2-5; cdr3_aa: ASSPEGETQY
v_call: TRBV10-1; j_call: TRBJ2-3; cdr3_aa: ASSDPGQVGDTQY
v_call: TRBV5-1; j_call: TRBJ1-2; cdr3_aa: ASRVSGGNYGYT
v_call: TRBV6-5; j_call: TRBJ1-1; cdr3_aa: ASSFKGDTEAF
v_call: TRBV3-1/TRBV3-2; j_call: TRBJ1-3; cdr3_aa: ASSRGQTGGGNTIY
v_call: TRBV9; j_call: TRBJ1-2; cdr3_aa: ASSAQTGDYGYT